This entry is about one T cell receptor (beta chain). This entry is derived from a study of cytomegalovirus exposure and HLA in healthy donors. Study as a whole: When over 300 donors were genotyped, roughly 78% of them were found to fall in the Caucasian-associated ancestry cluster.

Germline CDR1 and CDR2: MNHEY and SMNVEV (reference sequence). CDR3 length: 17 residues. Trimming removed 0 bases from V and 5 bases from J; junction bases left unmatched: 12. PCR was performed using 60 Vbeta and 13 Jbeta primers. Repertoires were generated with immunoSEQ multiplex PCR, while TCRdb's copy carries only in-frame clones and drops some. The sample includes approximately 130,000 clones, about two thirds seen only once; the top ten take under 3%. This sequence was found in a woman aged 60-75 years in good health and CMV-seropositive. V and J are TRBV27 and TRBJ2-7, with TRBD1 identical over 8 bases. Sequencing was carried out using PBMCs. Here the CDR3 reads CASSLSGQGYIPHEQYF. In DNA form, the CDR3 reads TGTGCCAGCAGTTTATCAGGACAGGGTTATATTCCGCACGAGCAGTACTTC.